Listed below are T cell receptor beta chains from one sample, sequenced in a study of blood T cell repertoires in COVID-19. Assay used: immunoSEQ multiplex PCR; TCRdb lists only in-frame clones, some missing. The sample contains about 210,000 clones, roughly 87% of which appear only once. The sample consisted of PBMCs or T cells enriched from blood (not recorded which). The receptors were gathered from a man between 18 and 29 years old with acute COVID-19. Both conserved end residues are part of each CDR3. The order of the fields is J gene, V gene, D gene, clone size, CDR3 protein, CDR3 DNA. The D gene is left open where the match is weak. Only some rows state a clone size, as once, few, many or a class for expanded clones.

>TRBJ1-2|TRBV30|NA|NA
CAWSGTYGYTF
TGTGCCTGGAGTGGTACTTATGGCTACACCTTC
>TRBJ2-2|TRBV24-1|NA|NA
CATSVGGFSGELFF
TGTGCCACCAGTGTTGGCGGGTTTTCCGGGGAGCTGTTTTTT
>TRBJ2-2|TRBV6-5|NA|NA
CASSRTVTGWGELFF
TGTGCCAGCAGTCGCACCGTGACAGGATGGGGGGAGCTGTTTTTT
>TRBJ1-4|TRBV2|TRBD1|NA
CASSATGGLGEKLFF
TGTGCCAGCAGCGCTACAGGGGGCCTGGGTGAAAAACTGTTTTTT
>TRBJ1-5|TRBV28|NA|NA
CASSSDQGSNQPQHF
TGTGCCAGCAGCTCTGACCAGGGCAGCAATCAGCCCCAGCATTTT
>TRBJ2-7|TRBV6-5|NA|NA
CASSTWTDAYEQYF
TGTGCCAGCAGCACTTGGACAGATGCCTACGAGCAGTACTTC
>TRBJ1-5|TRBV21-1|NA|NA
CASSKSPRDRVDDSNQPQHF
TGTGCCAGCAGCAAATCCCCTAGGGACAGAGTGGACGATAGCAATCAGCCCCAGCATTTT
>TRBJ1-2|TRBV7-9|NA|NA
CASSLEAGAGYTF
TGTGCCAGCAGCTTAGAGGCAGGGGCTGGCTACACCTTC
>TRBJ2-1|TRBV11-2|TRBD2|NA
CASSFSGSDYNEQFF
TGTGCCAGCAGCTTTAGCGGGAGCGACTACAATGAGCAGTTCTTC
>TRBJ1-5|TRBV24-1|NA|NA
CATSVGEYNQPQHF
TGTGCCACCAGTGTCGGGGAGTACAATCAGCCCCAGCATTTT
>TRBJ2-7|TRBV7-7|NA|NA
CASSLAGQGRDEQYF
TGTGCTAGCAGCTTAGCTGGTCAGGGGAGAGACGAGCAGTACTTC
>TRBJ2-7|TRBV6-1|TRBD1|NA
CASSEDEWTGLGEQYF
TGTGCCAGCAGTGAAGATGAGTGGACAGGGTTAGGCGAGCAGTACTTC
>TRBJ2-7|TRBV18|TRBD1|NA
CASSPDRGSYEQYF
TGTGCCAGCTCACCGGACAGGGGCTCCTACGAGCAGTACTTC
>TRBJ2-5|TRBV29-1|TRBD1|NA
CSVDGTAIQETQYF
TGCAGCGTTGATGGGACAGCAATACAAGAGACCCAGTACTTC
>TRBJ2-4|TRBV7-9|TRBD1|NA
CASSPTGTSKNIQYF
TGTGCCAGCAGCCCGACAGGGACCTCCAAAAACATTCAGTACTTC
>TRBJ2-1|TRBV4-2|NA|NA
CASSQALVVEQFF
TGTGCCAGCAGCCAAGCTCTAGTTGTTGAGCAGTTCTTC
>TRBJ2-3|TRBV29-1|NA|many
CSGVRTGTDTQYF
TGCAGCGGGGTGAGGACAGGCACAGATACGCAGTATTTT
>TRBJ2-7|TRBV11-2|NA|NA
CASSPITGWYEQYF
TGTGCCAGCAGCCCGATTACAGGGTGGTACGAGCAGTACTTC
>TRBJ1-2|TRBV7-9|NA|NA
CASSANMLGYTF
TGTGCCAGCAGCGCTAATATGTTAGGCTACACCTTC
>TRBJ1-6|TRBV20-1|NA|NA
CSASDQGSSYNSPLHF
TGCAGTGCTAGTGACCAAGGGAGCTCCTATAATTCACCCCTCCACTTT
>TRBJ1-5|TRBV7-9|NA|once
CASSSTTDDQPQHF
TGTGCCAGCAGCTCGACGACAGATGATCAGCCCCAGCATTTT